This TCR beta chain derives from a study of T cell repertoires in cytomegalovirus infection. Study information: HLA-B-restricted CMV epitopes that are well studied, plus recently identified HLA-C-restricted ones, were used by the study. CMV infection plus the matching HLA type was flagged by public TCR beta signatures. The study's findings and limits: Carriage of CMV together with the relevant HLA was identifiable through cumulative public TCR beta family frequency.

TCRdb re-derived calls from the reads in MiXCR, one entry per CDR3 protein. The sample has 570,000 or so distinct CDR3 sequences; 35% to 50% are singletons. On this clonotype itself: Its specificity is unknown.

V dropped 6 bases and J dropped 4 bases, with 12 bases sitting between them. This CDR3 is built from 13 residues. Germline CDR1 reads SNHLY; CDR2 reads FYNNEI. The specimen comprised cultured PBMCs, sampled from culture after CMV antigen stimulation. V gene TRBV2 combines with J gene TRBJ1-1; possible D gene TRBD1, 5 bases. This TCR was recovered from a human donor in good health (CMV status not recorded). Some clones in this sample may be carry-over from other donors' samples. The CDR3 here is CASSRGWGTEAFF. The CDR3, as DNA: TGTGCCAGCAGCCGGGGCTGGGGCACTGAAGCTTTCTTT.